The sequence of this TCR beta chain was determined in a study of cytomegalovirus exposure and HLA in healthy donors. Study results and limitations: Segments of the TCR beta V type were, in most cases, productive about 87% or about 30% of the time in an earlier analysis. With DRB1 most and HLA-C fewest, TCR association rates differed between HLA loci in a later analysis. Donor immune exposure was known only as CMV serostatus.

This PCR relied on a set of 60 Vbeta primers and 13 Jbeta primers. Assay: immunoSEQ multiplex PCR; the TCRdb copy retains only in-frame clones and omits some. Seen here are approximately 72,000 clones, about 66% observed once, and the top ten hold about 20%. With respect to this clone: Its antigen is undetermined.

The V gene lost 5 bases and the J gene lost 2 bases, with 19 bases spanning the gap. The length of the CDR3 is 16 residues. Germline loops: CDR1 SGHAT, CDR2 FQNNGV. Sequencing input: PBMCs. This TCR came from a man in his forties or fifties in good health and CMV-seropositive. This rearrangement joins TRBV11-2 to TRBJ2-7, with D tentatively TRBD2 (5 bases). CDR3 coding DNA: TGTGCCAGCAGCAACCTCCGAGTGGGAGCAGCCTACGAGCAGTACTTC. It yields the protein CASSNLRVGAAYEQYF.